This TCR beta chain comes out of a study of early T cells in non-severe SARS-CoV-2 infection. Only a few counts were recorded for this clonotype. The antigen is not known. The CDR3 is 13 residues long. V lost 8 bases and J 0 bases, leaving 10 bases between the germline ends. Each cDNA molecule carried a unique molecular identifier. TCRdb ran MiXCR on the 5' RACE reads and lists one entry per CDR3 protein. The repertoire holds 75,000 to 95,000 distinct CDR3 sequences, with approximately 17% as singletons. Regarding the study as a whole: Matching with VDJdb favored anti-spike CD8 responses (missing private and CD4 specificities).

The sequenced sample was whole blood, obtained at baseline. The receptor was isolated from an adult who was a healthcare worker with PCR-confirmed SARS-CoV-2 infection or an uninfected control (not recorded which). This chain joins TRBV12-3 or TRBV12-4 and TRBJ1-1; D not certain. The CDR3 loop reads CASCRSMNTEAFF. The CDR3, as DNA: TGTGCCAGCTGTCGGTCCATGAACACTGAAGCTTTCTTT.